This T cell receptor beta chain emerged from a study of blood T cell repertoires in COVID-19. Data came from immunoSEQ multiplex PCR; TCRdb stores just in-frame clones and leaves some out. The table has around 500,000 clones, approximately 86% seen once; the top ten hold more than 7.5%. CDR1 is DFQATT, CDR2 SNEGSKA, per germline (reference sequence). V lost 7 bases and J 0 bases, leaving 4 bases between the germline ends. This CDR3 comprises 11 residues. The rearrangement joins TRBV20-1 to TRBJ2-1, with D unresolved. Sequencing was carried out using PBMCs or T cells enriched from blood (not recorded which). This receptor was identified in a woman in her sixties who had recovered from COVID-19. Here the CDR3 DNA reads TGCAGTGGCGGCTCCTACAATGAGCAGTTCTTC. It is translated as CSGGSYNEQFF.